One T cell receptor beta chain is described in this entry. What it binds is not known. These data are taken from a study of T cell responses to AZD1222 COVID-19 vaccine. Across the whole study: Timing groups of about 4 and about 12 weeks for second doses were pooled. General observations from the study: Vaccination with two AZD1222 doses was followed by a rise in Spike-specific TCR breadth and depth. All repertoire sampling was performed exclusively after the peak T cell response. White British people made up most donors, females outnumbered males, and clonal diversity was possibly underestimated.

The assay was immunoSEQ multiplex PCR, and TCRdb's table has in-frame clones only and misses some. Found here are over 40,000 clones, 83% of them singletons; the top ten hold about 50%. CDR3 length equals 16 residues. Trimming removed 1 base from V and 4 bases from J, with 16 bases in between. Germline V gene data show CDR1 as LNHDA and CDR2 as SQIVND (reference sequence). The rearrangement joins TRBV19 to TRBJ1-2; the D is unclear. This TCR was recovered from an adult in good health. The material sequenced was peripheral blood, taken on day 0 of AZD1222 vaccination. The CDR3 DNA sequence: TGTGCCAGTAGTATAGGGTCAGGACGGCAAGGCTATGGCTACACCTTC. Its translation: CASSIGSGRQGYGYTF.